The 25 T cell receptor beta chains presented below share a single source sample, sequenced in a study of vaccination and CD4 T cells after COVID-19. These receptors have no known antigen. Treatment defined: approximately 10-day PBMC culture with coronavirus spike peptide pools or control peptides (ViraFEST assay). An Oncomine TCR Beta short-read assay was used to sequence the DNA from cultured CD4+ T cells. TCRdb processed the PCR reads anew with MiXCR; each CDR3 protein has one entry. Of fewer than 10,000 distinct CDR3 sequences listed, around two thirds are singletons. Sequenced sample: CD4+ T cells from blood, cultured in vitro. Source of these receptors: a human donor who had recovered from COVID-19.

The chain has TRBV6-5 and TRBJ2-3, with 7 bases that match TRBD2. The V gene's germline CDR1 is MNHEY and CDR2 SVGAGI. The CDR3 extends over 16 amino acids. With V trimmed by 0 bases and J by 2 bases, 5 bases remained unmatched. CDR3 sequence: CASSYSGGSHTDTQYF. In DNA, the CDR3 is TGTGCCAGCAGTTACTCGGGAGGGTCCCACACAGATACGCAGTATTTT.

The genes are TRBV20-1 and TRBJ1-2, with 7 bases aligning to TRBD1. The CDR3 runs 13 residues. CDR1 is DFQATT, CDR2 SNEGSKA, per germline (reference sequence). With V trimmed by 5 bases and J by 3 bases, 6 bases remained unmatched. The CDR3 is CSAYSGGYYGYTF. CDR3 bases: TGCAGTGCTTATTCAGGGGGGTACTATGGCTACACCTTC.

The chain combines TRBV11-3 with TRBJ1-3; a possible D gene is TRBD1 (5 bases). The V gene lost 5 bases and the J gene lost 0 bases, with 11 bases spanning the gap. CDR1 and CDR2 from the germline V gene are SGHNT and YENEEA. The CDR3 contains 15 residues. The CDR3 here is CASSTGLTSGNTIYF. In nucleotides, the CDR3 is TGTGCCAGCAGCACGGGACTGACCTCTGGAAACACCATATATTTT.

This chain connects TRBV28 to TRBJ1-3; D gene ambiguous. Trimming shortened V by 2 bases and J by 0 bases, and 8 bases separated the two germline ends. The CDR3 has 15 amino acids. Looked up from germline, CDR1 is MDHEN and CDR2 is SYDVKM. CDR3 region: CASSLRRVSGNTIYF. The CDR3 coding sequence is TGTGCCAGCAGTTTACGGAGGGTCTCTGGAAACACCATATATTTT.

The chain employs TRBV6-5 and TRBJ2-1; D is unclear. Germline V lookup: CDR1 MNHEY, CDR2 SVGAGI. CDR3 size: 13 residues. V dropped 0 bases and J dropped 4 bases, with 4 bases sitting between them. CDR3 nucleotides: TGTGCCAGCAGTTACTCGGTTTACAATGAGCAGTTCTTC. Protein sequence: CASSYSVYNEQFF.

The rearrangement links TRBV28 to TRBJ1-1; D not resolved. CDR3 length: 12 residues. Trimming pared 8 bases from V and 0 bases from J, leaving 7 bases between. Germline-derived CDR1 and CDR2 are MDHEN and SYDVKM. The CDR3 is CASGRMNTEAFF. The CDR3 DNA reads as TGTGCCAGCGGACGAATGAACACTGAAGCTTTCTTT.

V gene TRBV20-1 combines with J gene TRBJ1-6, with D hard to call. V was shortened by 5 bases and J by 7 bases, with 18 bases between the two germline ends. This CDR3 is 15 amino acids long. Germline lookup yields CDR1 DFQATT and CDR2 SNEGSKA (reference sequence). In nucleotides, the CDR3 is TGCAGTGCTTACCAACCCCCGGGAGAGAATTCACCCCTCCACTTT. Protein sequence: CSAYQPPGENSPLHF.

This clonotype was observed a handful of times. The V gene is TRBV5-4, the J gene TRBJ1-2; TRBD1 aligns across 8 bases. This CDR3 region has 14 residues. The V and J ends lost 2 bases and 7 bases, in that order; junction bases with no gene match: 7. CDR1 and CDR2 (germline): SGHNT, YYREEE (reference sequence). The CDR3 region has the DNA TGTGCCAGCAGCTTCCAGGGGGCGCGGCCTGGCTACACCTTC. Its translation is CASSFQGARPGYTF.

The V and J genes are TRBV30 and TRBJ1-2; D is unresolved. The CDR3 spans 10 residues. Trimming removed 4 bases at V and 9 bases at J, with 9 bases between. Germline V lookup: CDR1 GTSNPN, CDR2 SVGIG (reference sequence). DNA of the CDR3: TGTGCCTGGAAGGATGGGAGCTACACCTTC. Translated: CAWKDGSYTF.

This clonotype was observed a few times. The gene calls are TRBV20-1 and TRBJ1-2; 11 nucleotides match TRBD1. Unmatched junction bases numbered 5, after V lost 3 bases and J lost 8 bases. CDR1 and CDR2 (germline): DFQATT, SNEGSKA (reference sequence). This CDR3 spans 13 amino acids. Here the CDR3 DNA reads TGCAGTGCTAGTCAGGACAGGGGGCCCGGCTACACCTTC. It specifies CSASQDRGPGYTF.

The chain employs TRBV28 and TRBJ1-6; D call uncertain. Germline CDR1 MDHEN, CDR2 SYDVKM. Trimming took 3 bases from V and 6 from J, leaving 12 bases between them. This CDR3 spans 15 amino acids. CDR3 in DNA: TGTGCCAGCAGTTTCGAAGGGCTGTCTAATTCACCCCTCCACTTT. Its translation: CASSFEGLSNSPLHF.

V usage is TRBV6-5 and J usage is TRBJ2-6, with 7 bases that match TRBD2. This CDR3 is built from 17 residues. The V segment lost 0 bases and the J segment 1 base; nucleotides outside the gene matches: 3. CDR1 and CDR2 from the germline V gene are MNHEY and SVGAGI. CDR3 amino acids: CASSYSREPSGANVLTF. The CDR3 nucleotides are TGTGCCAGCAGTTACTCGCGGGAGCCATCTGGGGCCAACGTCCTGACTTTC.

The gene calls are TRBV11-2 and TRBJ1-1; D possibly corresponds to TRBD1 (5 bases). Germline V gene lookup returns CDR1 SGHAT and CDR2 FQNNGV. The CDR3 length is 14 residues. V gave up 0 bases and J gave up 11 bases, with 16 bases separating them. The CDR3 reads CASSLDGRGSMAFF. The CDR3 bases are TGTGCCAGCAGCTTAGATGGGCGGGGGTCTATGGCTTTCTTT.

V is TRBV5-1 and J is TRBJ2-7; tentatively, D is TRBD1 (5 bases). The ends were cut back, 1 base at V and 7 bases at J, with 9 bases in the middle. CDR1 SGHRS and CDR2 YFSETQ come from the germline V gene. There are 12 residues in the CDR3. CDR3 bases: TGCGCCAGCAGCTTGCAGGGTCTGGAGCAGTACTTC. This translates into CASSLQGLEQYF.

This clonotype was detected only a few times. The chain has TRBV10-2 and TRBJ1-2, with D maybe TRBD1 (6 bases). This CDR3 spans 13 amino acids. V lost 7 bases to trimming and J lost 0 bases, with 9 bases between them. Germline V gives CDR1 WSHSY, CDR2 SAAADI. The chain's CDR3 is CASNQGPNYGYTF. CDR3 nucleotides: TGCGCCAGCAATCAGGGGCCTAACTATGGCTACACCTTC.

This clonotype occurred a few times. V gene TRBV2 combines with J gene TRBJ2-5, with D possibly matching TRBD2 (6 bases). V lost 7 bases and J 0 bases, leaving 18 bases between the germline ends. Germline V CDR1 and CDR2: SNHLY, FYNNEI. This CDR3 comprises 16 residues. This CDR3 is CASTLDSGSNQETQYF. CDR3 bases: TGTGCCAGCACCCTAGATAGCGGTTCAAACCAAGAGACCCAGTACTTC.

V and J are TRBV5-5 and TRBJ2-5; D unresolved. Trimming stripped 4 bases from V and 0 bases from J, with 10 bases between. Germline lookup yields CDR1 SGHKS and CDR2 YYEKEE (reference sequence). CDR3 length equals 14 residues. In DNA form, the CDR3 reads TGTGCCAGCAGCCGGATGGCGAACCAAGAGACCCAGTACTTC. This sequence encodes CASSRMANQETQYF.

The genes are TRBV20-1 and TRBJ1-2, with 8 bases matching TRBD1. The ends lost 6 bases at V and 6 bases at J; junction bases unmatched: 3. This CDR3 comprises 11 residues. Germline V gene sequence: CDR1 DFQATT, CDR2 SNEGSKA (reference sequence). The CDR3 DNA reads TGCAGTGCGGACAGGGTAAATGGCTACACCTTC. It yields the protein CSADRVNGYTF.

This clonotype turned up a few times. The chain carries TRBV20-1 and TRBJ2-7; D is tentatively TRBD1 or TRBD2 (5 bases each). This CDR3 region has 14 residues. Germline CDR1 is DFQATT and CDR2 is SNEGSKA (reference sequence). Deletions cut 5 bases from V and 0 bases from J, with 14 bases between. CDR3 DNA sequence: TGCAGTGCTGAACGGGGCGGAACCTCCTACGAGCAGTACTTC. Amino acids: CSAERGGTSYEQYF.

The V call is TRBV6-1, the J call TRBJ1-5, with a weak D call TRBD1 (5 bases). Germline CDR1 reads MNHNS; CDR2 reads SASEGT. The V and J ends lost 3 bases and 0 bases respectively, with 9 bases between them. This CDR3 comprises 15 residues. Written as DNA, the CDR3 is TGTGCCAGCAGTGAGGGGACCGCTAGCAATCAGCCCCAGCATTTT. Residues: CASSEGTASNQPQHF.

The V and J genes are TRBV25-1 and TRBJ1-1, with D possibly matching TRBD1 (5 bases). The CDR3 runs to 14 residues. Per germline, CDR1 MGHDK and CDR2 SYGVNS. The V and J ends lost 3 bases and 1 base respectively, with 9 bases between them. The CDR3 spells CASSDPDRNTEAFF. As DNA, the CDR3 is TGTGCCAGCAGTGATCCAGACAGGAACACTGAAGCTTTCTTT.

This chain links TRBV6-2 or TRBV6-3 with TRBJ2-1; 12 bases align to TRBD1. Unmatched junction bases numbered 6, after V lost 6 bases and J lost 9 bases. The germline V gene has CDR1 MNHEY and CDR2 SVGEGT. The CDR3 has 14 amino acids. This CDR3 is CASRGTGGQFEQFF. The CDR3, as DNA: TGTGCCAGCAGGGGGACAGGGGGCCAGTTTGAGCAGTTCTTC.

The J gene is TRBJ2-2, the V gene TRBV7-6; D is tentatively TRBD1 or TRBD2 (6 bases each). V was pared by 5 bases and J by 0 bases, with 13 bases between. The CDR3 sequence is 16 residues long. Germline values: CDR1 SGHVS, CDR2 FNYEAQ. The CDR3 DNA reads as TGTGCCAGCAGCGGAGGGGGGATTACGAACACCGGGGAGCTGTTTTTT. Protein sequence: CASSGGGITNTGELFF.

This chain links TRBV7-2 with TRBJ2-1; D unclear. Trimming took 1 base from V and 5 from J, leaving 6 bases between them. Germline CDR1 reads SGHTA; CDR2 reads FQGNSA. The CDR3 runs to 13 residues. The CDR3 is CASSLVGNNEQFF. CDR3 bases: TGTGCCAGCAGCTTAGTGGGTAACAATGAGCAGTTCTTC.

The V call is TRBV6-1, the J call TRBJ1-6; possibly TRBD1 for D (5 bases). V was shortened by 7 bases and J by 8 bases, with 12 bases between the two germline ends. Germline V lookup: CDR1 MNHNS, CDR2 SASEGT. The CDR3 totals 13 residues. CDR3 amino acids: CASTMGVYSPLHF. CDR3 nucleotide sequence: TGTGCCAGCACTATGGGGGTGTATTCACCCCTCCACTTT.